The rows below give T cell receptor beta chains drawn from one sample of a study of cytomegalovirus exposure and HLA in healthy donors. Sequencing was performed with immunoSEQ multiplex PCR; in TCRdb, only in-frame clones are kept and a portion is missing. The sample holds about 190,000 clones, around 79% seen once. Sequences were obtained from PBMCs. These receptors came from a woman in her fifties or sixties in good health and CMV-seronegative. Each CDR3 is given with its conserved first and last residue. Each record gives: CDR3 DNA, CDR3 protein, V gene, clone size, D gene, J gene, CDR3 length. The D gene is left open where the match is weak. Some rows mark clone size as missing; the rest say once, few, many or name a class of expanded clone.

CDR3nt: TGTGCCAGCAGCTCTGCGGGCAATGAGCAGTTCTTC
CDR3aa: CASSSAGNEQFF
v_gene: TRBV11-3
abundance: -
d_gene: -
j_gene: TRBJ2-1
len: 12

CDR3nt: TGTGCCATCAGTGACAGGGGGATGGAGGGCTACACCTTC
CDR3aa: CAISDRGMEGYTF
v_gene: TRBV10-3
abundance: once
d_gene: TRBD1
j_gene: TRBJ1-2
len: 13

CDR3nt: TGTGCCAGCAGCTCCGGGACAGTGCGAAACTCTGGAAACACCATATATTTT
CDR3aa: CASSSGTVRNSGNTIYF
v_gene: TRBV5-4
abundance: once
d_gene: TRBD1
j_gene: TRBJ1-3
len: 17

CDR3nt: TGTGCCAGCAGCTTGGGACTTCAGGGCTACAATGAGCAGTTCTTC
CDR3aa: CASSLGLQGYNEQFF
v_gene: TRBV7-6
abundance: -
d_gene: -
j_gene: TRBJ2-1
len: 15

CDR3nt: TGCGCCAGCGGGAAAGGTGTACGGGGGGCAAACACTGAAGCTTTCTTT
CDR3aa: CASGKGVRGANTEAFF
v_gene: TRBV5-1
abundance: few
d_gene: -
j_gene: TRBJ1-1
len: 16

CDR3nt: TGTGCCAGCAGCTCCAGTGGGGGCTCTGGCTACACCTTC
CDR3aa: CASSSSGGSGYTF
v_gene: TRBV11-2
abundance: -
d_gene: -
j_gene: TRBJ1-2
len: 13

CDR3nt: TGTGCCAGCAATCCCGGTGACAGGGAAGACGAGCAGTACTTC
CDR3aa: CASNPGDREDEQYF
v_gene: TRBV4-2
abundance: -
d_gene: TRBD1
j_gene: TRBJ2-7
len: 14

CDR3nt: TGTGCCAGCAGCTTAGAATTTGGGGGGGGCAACTACGAGCAGTACTTC
CDR3aa: CASSLEFGGGNYEQYF
v_gene: TRBV7-2
abundance: -
d_gene: -
j_gene: TRBJ2-7
len: 16

CDR3nt: TGTGCCATCAGTGAATCAGCTGGGACAGGGGGATTTGGCTACACCTTC
CDR3aa: CAISESAGTGGFGYTF
v_gene: TRBV10-3
abundance: -
d_gene: TRBD1
j_gene: TRBJ1-2
len: 16

CDR3nt: TGTGCCAGCAGTTTACCAGGGGCCACTGAAGCTTTCTTT
CDR3aa: CASSLPGATEAFF
v_gene: TRBV27
abundance: -
d_gene: -
j_gene: TRBJ1-1
len: 13

CDR3nt: TGCGCCAGCAGCCACCCCGGGACTAGCGGGAGCTCCTACGAGCAGTACTTC
CDR3aa: CASSHPGTSGSSYEQYF
v_gene: TRBV5-1
abundance: -
d_gene: TRBD2
j_gene: TRBJ2-7
len: 17

CDR3nt: TGCGCCAGCAGCCTCACAGGGGGTGGGAACACTGAAGCTTTCTTT
CDR3aa: CASSLTGGGNTEAFF
v_gene: TRBV4-3
abundance: few
d_gene: TRBD1
j_gene: TRBJ1-1
len: 15

CDR3nt: TGTGCCAGTAGTATAAAGGGGGCGGCCGAGCAGTACTTC
CDR3aa: CASSIKGAAEQYF
v_gene: TRBV19
abundance: -
d_gene: TRBD1
j_gene: TRBJ2-7
len: 13

CDR3nt: TGTGCCAGCAGCTTAATAGGGGAGGGTAACTATGGCTACACCTTC
CDR3aa: CASSLIGEGNYGYTF
v_gene: TRBV5-6
abundance: -
d_gene: -
j_gene: TRBJ1-2
len: 15

CDR3nt: TGTGCCAGCAGTTTATTAGCGGACTACGAGCAGTACTTC
CDR3aa: CASSLLADYEQYF
v_gene: TRBV27
abundance: -
d_gene: -
j_gene: TRBJ2-7
len: 13

CDR3nt: TGTGCTAGCAGCTTTGTATTTGCACGGGGCAATCAGCCCCAGCATTTT
CDR3aa: CASSFVFARGNQPQHF
v_gene: TRBV7-7
abundance: few
d_gene: -
j_gene: TRBJ1-5
len: 16

CDR3nt: TGTGCCAGCAGCCCTACGGATCAGCCCCAGCATTTT
CDR3aa: CASSPTDQPQHF
v_gene: TRBV7-2
abundance: -
d_gene: -
j_gene: TRBJ1-5
len: 12

CDR3nt: TGTGCCACCGTCAGGGTATTGGGCACTGAAGCTTTCTTT
CDR3aa: CATVRVLGTEAFF
v_gene: TRBV2
abundance: -
d_gene: -
j_gene: TRBJ1-1
len: 13

CDR3nt: TGTGCCAGCAGTTTGACCCCCAGGGTTTGGACCGGGGAGCTGTTTTTT
CDR3aa: CASSLTPRVWTGELFF
v_gene: TRBV27
abundance: -
d_gene: -
j_gene: TRBJ2-2
len: 16

CDR3nt: TGTGCCAGCACCGTAAGTCAGGGGCCCACTGAAGCTTTCTTT
CDR3aa: CASTVSQGPTEAFF
v_gene: TRBV6-1
abundance: -
d_gene: -
j_gene: TRBJ1-1
len: 14

CDR3nt: TGTGCAAGTCGCTTAGGGGCAGTAGGATTCTACAATGAGCAGTTCTTC
CDR3aa: CASRLGAVGFYNEQFF
v_gene: TRBV12-2
abundance: -
d_gene: -
j_gene: TRBJ2-1
len: 16

CDR3nt: TGTGCCAGCACCTCGGGGGGGAGGGAAGCCTTC
CDR3aa: CASTSGGREAF
v_gene: TRBV21-1
abundance: once
d_gene: -
j_gene: TRBJ1-2
len: 11

CDR3nt: TGTGCCACCAGGGCATATATGGGGGGTGTCACAGATACGCAGTATTTT
CDR3aa: CATRAYMGGVTDTQYF
v_gene: TRBV15
abundance: -
d_gene: -
j_gene: TRBJ2-3
len: 16

CDR3nt: TGTGCCAGCGCCTATAGCTGGCTCGGTCAGCCCCAGCATTTT
CDR3aa: CASAYSWLGQPQHF
v_gene: TRBV5-5
abundance: -
d_gene: -
j_gene: TRBJ1-5
len: 14

CDR3nt: TGTGCCAGCAGCCCTAGACTAGCGGGGGGTTGGGCTACGCAGTATTTT
CDR3aa: CASSPRLAGGWATQYF
v_gene: TRBV7-2
abundance: -
d_gene: TRBD2
j_gene: TRBJ2-3
len: 16

CDR3nt: TGCAGCGTTGAGGGGACAGTCCCTAGGGGCTACACCTTC
CDR3aa: CSVEGTVPRGYTF
v_gene: TRBV29-1
abundance: -
d_gene: TRBD1
j_gene: TRBJ1-2
len: 13

CDR3nt: TGTGCCAGCAGTTGGGGGACAGGGGGCTTGAGTGGAAACACCATATATTTT
CDR3aa: CASSWGTGGLSGNTIYF
v_gene: TRBV28
abundance: -
d_gene: TRBD1
j_gene: TRBJ1-3
len: 17

CDR3nt: TGTGCCAGCAGTGTCCAGGGGAAGAGCTCCTACAATGAGCAGTTCTTC
CDR3aa: CASSVQGKSSYNEQFF
v_gene: TRBV6-1
abundance: -
d_gene: -
j_gene: TRBJ2-1
len: 16

CDR3nt: TGCGCCAGCAGCCAAGATAGGAGCGGGAGGTGGGAAGAGACCCAGTACTTC
CDR3aa: CASSQDRSGRWEETQYF
v_gene: TRBV4-1
abundance: -
d_gene: TRBD2
j_gene: TRBJ2-5
len: 17

CDR3nt: TGTGCCAGCAGTGTCAGACGGGGATTCACAGATACGCAGTATTTT
CDR3aa: CASSVRRGFTDTQYF
v_gene: TRBV25-1
abundance: -
d_gene: -
j_gene: TRBJ2-3
len: 15

CDR3nt: TGTGCCAGCAGCTCGGACACAGGGTTCGGCGGCTACACCTTC
CDR3aa: CASSSDTGFGGYTF
v_gene: TRBV7-3
abundance: -
d_gene: -
j_gene: TRBJ1-2
len: 14

CDR3nt: TGTGCCAGCAGCCAAGGAGGTTTTATAACTGAAGCTTTCTTT
CDR3aa: CASSQGGFITEAFF
v_gene: TRBV7-8
abundance: -
d_gene: -
j_gene: TRBJ1-1
len: 14

CDR3nt: TGCGCCAACAGCCTTAGTACAGGGGCTGTAGATACGCAGTATTTT
CDR3aa: CANSLSTGAVDTQYF
v_gene: TRBV5-1
abundance: -
d_gene: TRBD1
j_gene: TRBJ2-3
len: 15

CDR3nt: TGTGCCAGCAGCTCATCAGGGGGCACTGAAGCTTTCTTT
CDR3aa: CASSSSGGTEAFF
v_gene: TRBV9
abundance: -
d_gene: TRBD1
j_gene: TRBJ1-1
len: 13

CDR3nt: TGCGCCAGCAGCGTCACTAGCGGGACGAACACCGGGGAGCTGTTTTTT
CDR3aa: CASSVTSGTNTGELFF
v_gene: TRBV5-1
abundance: -
d_gene: TRBD2
j_gene: TRBJ2-2
len: 16

CDR3nt: TGTGCCAGCAGCCGACTAGGGAAAGAGATCTACGAGCAGTACTTC
CDR3aa: CASSRLGKEIYEQYF
v_gene: TRBV6-5
abundance: few
d_gene: -
j_gene: TRBJ2-7
len: 15

CDR3nt: TGTGCCAGCAGCTTGGCGGGACTAGCGGGGGGTGAGCAGTTCTTC
CDR3aa: CASSLAGLAGGEQFF
v_gene: TRBV5-4
abundance: few
d_gene: TRBD2
j_gene: TRBJ2-1
len: 15

CDR3nt: TGTTCCAGCAGCCCACAGGACTATGGCTACACCTTC
CDR3aa: CSSSPQDYGYTF
v_gene: TRBV7-9
abundance: once
d_gene: -
j_gene: TRBJ1-2
len: 12

CDR3nt: TGTGCCAGTAGCCTCAGGGACAGGGGGCCGATGAACACTGAAGCTTTCTTT
CDR3aa: CASSLRDRGPMNTEAFF
v_gene: TRBV19
abundance: -
d_gene: TRBD1
j_gene: TRBJ1-1
len: 17

CDR3nt: TGCAGCGTTGAAGGAGGGACAAGGTCTGGAAATGAGCAGTTCTTC
CDR3aa: CSVEGGTRSGNEQFF
v_gene: TRBV29-1
abundance: -
d_gene: -
j_gene: TRBJ2-1
len: 15

CDR3nt: TGTGCCAGCAGCTCAATAGACCAGACAGGCGAAAAGGCCCAGTACTTC
CDR3aa: CASSSIDQTGEKAQYF
v_gene: TRBV7-8
abundance: -
d_gene: -
j_gene: TRBJ2-5
len: 16